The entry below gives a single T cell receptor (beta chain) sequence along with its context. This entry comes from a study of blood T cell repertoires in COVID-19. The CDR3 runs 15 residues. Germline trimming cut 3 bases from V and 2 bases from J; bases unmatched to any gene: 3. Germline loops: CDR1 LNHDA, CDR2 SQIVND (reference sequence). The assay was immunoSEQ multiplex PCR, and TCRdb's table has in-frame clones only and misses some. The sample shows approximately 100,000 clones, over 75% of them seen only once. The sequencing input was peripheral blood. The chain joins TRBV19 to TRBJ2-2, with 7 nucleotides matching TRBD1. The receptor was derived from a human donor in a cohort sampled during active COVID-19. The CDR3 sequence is CASSMTGYNTGELFF. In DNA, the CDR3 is TGTGCCAGTAGTATGACAGGGTATAACACCGGGGAGCTGTTTTTT.